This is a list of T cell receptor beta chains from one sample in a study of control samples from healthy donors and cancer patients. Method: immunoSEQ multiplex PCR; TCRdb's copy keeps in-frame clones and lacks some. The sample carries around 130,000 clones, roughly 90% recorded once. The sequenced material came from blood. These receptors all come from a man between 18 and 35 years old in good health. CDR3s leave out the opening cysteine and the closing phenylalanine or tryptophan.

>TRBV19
ASSAGRGDTQY
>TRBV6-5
ASSPWRGYNNEQF
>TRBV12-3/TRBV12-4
ASSLGSYGYT
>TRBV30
AWAYRDLVTNEQF
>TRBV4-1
ASSQDSRGTGELF
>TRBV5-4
ASSWTVNTEAF
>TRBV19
ASSIGQYNYGYT
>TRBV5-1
ASSLSPRRAGEETQY
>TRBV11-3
ASSSVMNTEAF
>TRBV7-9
ASSLPSSAEAF
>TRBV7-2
ASSLGPLMNTEAF
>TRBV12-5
ASGLRTGEAF
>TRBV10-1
ASSDKTDNEQF
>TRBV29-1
SAHPGAETQY
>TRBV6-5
ASRSGNSGYT
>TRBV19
ASSIGGGYEQY
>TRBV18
ASSPGGGTDTQY
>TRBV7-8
ASSFAGHWEGADTQY
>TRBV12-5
ASLRGDTQY
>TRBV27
ASSFGNPGEKLF
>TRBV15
ATSPGTGGYEQY
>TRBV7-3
ASSFVTQGARYGYT
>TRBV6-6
ASRDRGAEQY
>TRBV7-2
ASSPHTGVDSPLH
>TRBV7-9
ASSLALGPPEGYEQF
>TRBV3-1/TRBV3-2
ASSQARQDRAF
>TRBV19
ASSLPSGTGGYT
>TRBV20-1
SASKGRVNTEAF
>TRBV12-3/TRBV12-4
ASRPTGSYEQY
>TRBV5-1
ASSWTANTEAF
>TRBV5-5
ASSRNDRGWTEAF
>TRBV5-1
ATGSGNTEAF
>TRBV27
ASRENTEAF
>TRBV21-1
ASSKVAGQGNSPLH
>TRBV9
ASSATQGDKGTIY
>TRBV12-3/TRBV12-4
ASSRRVPEAF
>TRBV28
ASRNRVSNSPLH
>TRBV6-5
ASSRTGSMNTEAF
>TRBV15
ATSGQGASNEKLF
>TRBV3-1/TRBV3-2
ASSQKGNSPLH
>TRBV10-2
ASSDRGRQETQY
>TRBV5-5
ANRDAYTDTQY
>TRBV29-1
SGDSGAPGGEQF
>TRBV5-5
ASSSDWDNYYGYT
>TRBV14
ASSLVNTEAF
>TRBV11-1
ASSLSKAATGYT
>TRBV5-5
ASRLAGGRTDTQY
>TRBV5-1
ASSEDSYGYT